This TCR beta chain derives from a study of PD-1 blockade in mismatch repair-deficient tumors. TCRdb's copy holds only in-frame clones and misses some; the assay was immunoSEQ multiplex PCR. The data contain some 50,000 clones, approximately 80% of them seen just once; the ten biggest clones take up less than 3.5%. Trimming took off 6 bases at V and 4 bases at J, with 14 bases between the two ends. The CDR3 runs 14 residues. Germline CDR1 reads MNHNS; CDR2 reads SASEGT. Source: PBMCs, taken before pembrolizumab treatment. The chain links TRBV6-1 to TRBJ2-3, with a tentative D call TRBD2 (5 bases). This clonotype originated in an adult with mismatch repair-deficient cancer. In nucleotides, the CDR3 is TGTGCCAGCAGCCCGTCTAGCCCCCCAGATACGCAGTATTTT. Translation: CASSPSSPPDTQYF.